The sequence of this TCR beta chain was determined in a study of post-analysis software for immune sequencing data. Study in general: In terms of disease course, relapsing-remitting, secondary progressive and progressive-relapsing multiple sclerosis were included. Broader study findings: In multiple sclerosis, normalized Chao1 diversity was significantly below that of controls. Patients had higher frequencies than controls of about five TRBV segments, including TRBV5-6, TRBV5-1 and TRBV20-1.

A note on this clonotype: Its antigen remains unidentified.

TCR beta cDNA libraries included unique molecular identifiers. A single record per CDR3 protein comes from TCRdb applying MiXCR to the PCR reads. The table includes under 900,000 distinct CDR3 sequences, approximately 57% detected once. In germline, CDR1 is PRHDT, CDR2 FYEKMQ (reference sequence). Trimming removed 6 bases at V and 0 bases at J, with 14 bases between. The CDR3 spans 15 residues. J is TRBJ1-1 and V is TRBV13, with a possible D match to TRBD1 (6 bases). Sequencing used blood. The sequence was obtained from a girl aged 5 to 17 with multiple sclerosis. This CDR3 is CASRHTGYMNTEAFF. CDR3 nucleotides: TGTGCCAGCAGGCATACAGGGTACATGAACACTGAAGCTTTCTTT.